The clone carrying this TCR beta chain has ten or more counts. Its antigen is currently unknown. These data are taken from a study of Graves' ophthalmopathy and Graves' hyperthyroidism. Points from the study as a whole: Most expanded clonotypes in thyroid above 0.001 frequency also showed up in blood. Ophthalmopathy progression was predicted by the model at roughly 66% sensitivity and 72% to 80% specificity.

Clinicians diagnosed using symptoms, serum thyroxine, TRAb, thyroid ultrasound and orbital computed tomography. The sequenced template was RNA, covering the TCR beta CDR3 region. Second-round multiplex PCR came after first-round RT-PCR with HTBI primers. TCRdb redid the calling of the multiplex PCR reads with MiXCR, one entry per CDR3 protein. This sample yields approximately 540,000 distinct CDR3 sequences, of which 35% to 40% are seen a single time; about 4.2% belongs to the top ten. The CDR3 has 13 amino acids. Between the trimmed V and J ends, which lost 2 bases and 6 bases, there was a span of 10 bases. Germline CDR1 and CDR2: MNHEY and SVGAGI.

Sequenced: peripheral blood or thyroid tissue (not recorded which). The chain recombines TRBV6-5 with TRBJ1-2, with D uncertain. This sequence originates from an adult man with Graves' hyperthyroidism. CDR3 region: CASSYVSVDGYTF. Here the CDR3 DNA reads TGTGCCAGCAGTTACGTCAGCGTCGATGGCTACACCTTC.